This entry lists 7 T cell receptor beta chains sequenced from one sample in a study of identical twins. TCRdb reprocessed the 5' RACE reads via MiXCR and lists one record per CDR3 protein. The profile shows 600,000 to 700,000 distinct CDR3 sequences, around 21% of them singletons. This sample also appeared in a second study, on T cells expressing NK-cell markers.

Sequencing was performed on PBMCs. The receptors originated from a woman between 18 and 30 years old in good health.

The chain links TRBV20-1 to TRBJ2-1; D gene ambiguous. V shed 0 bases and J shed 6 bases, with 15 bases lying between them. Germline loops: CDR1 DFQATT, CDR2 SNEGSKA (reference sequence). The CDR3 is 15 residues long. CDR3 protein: CSAREASSLINEQFF. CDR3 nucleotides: TGCAGTGCTAGAGAGGCTAGTTCGTTGATCAATGAGCAGTTCTTC.

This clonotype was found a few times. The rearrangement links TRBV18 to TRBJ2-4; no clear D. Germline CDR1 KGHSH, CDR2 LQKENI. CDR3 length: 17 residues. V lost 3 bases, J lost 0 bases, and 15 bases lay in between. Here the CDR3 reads CASSPFSGELAKNIQYF. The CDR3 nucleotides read TGTGCCAGCTCACCCTTCTCCGGAGAACTAGCCAAAAACATTCAGTACTTC.

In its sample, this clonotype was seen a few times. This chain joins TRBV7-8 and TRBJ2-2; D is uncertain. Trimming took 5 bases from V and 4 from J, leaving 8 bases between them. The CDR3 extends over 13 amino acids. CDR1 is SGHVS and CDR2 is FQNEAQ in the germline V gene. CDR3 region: CASSARVTGELFF. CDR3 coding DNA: TGTGCCAGCAGCGCTCGGGTCACCGGGGAGCTGTTTTTT. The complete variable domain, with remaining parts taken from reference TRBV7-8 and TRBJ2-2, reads GAGVSQSPRYKVAKRGQDVALRCDPISGHVSLFWYQQALGQGPEFLTYFQNEAQLDKSGLPSDRFFAERPEGSVSTLKIQRTQQEDSAVYLCASSARVTGELFFGEGSRLTVL.

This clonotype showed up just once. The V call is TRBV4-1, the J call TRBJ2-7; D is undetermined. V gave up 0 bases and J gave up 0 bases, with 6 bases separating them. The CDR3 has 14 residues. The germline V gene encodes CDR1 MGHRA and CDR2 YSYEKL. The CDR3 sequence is CASSQDVNSYEQYF. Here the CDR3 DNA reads TGCGCCAGCAGCCAAGATGTTAACTCCTACGAGCAGTACTTC.

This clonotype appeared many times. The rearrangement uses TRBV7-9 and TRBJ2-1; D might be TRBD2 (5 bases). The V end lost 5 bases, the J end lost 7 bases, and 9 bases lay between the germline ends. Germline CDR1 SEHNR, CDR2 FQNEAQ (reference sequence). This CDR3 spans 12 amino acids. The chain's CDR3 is CASSHTRNEQFF. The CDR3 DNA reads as TGTGCCAGCAGCCACACTAGGAATGAGCAGTTCTTC.

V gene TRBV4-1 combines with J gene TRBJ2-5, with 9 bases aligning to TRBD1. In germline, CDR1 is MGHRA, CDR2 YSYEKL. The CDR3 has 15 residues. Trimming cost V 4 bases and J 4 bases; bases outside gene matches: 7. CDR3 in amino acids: CASSPTGGDGETQYF. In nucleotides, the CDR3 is TGCGCCAGCAGCCCGACAGGGGGTGACGGAGAGACCCAGTACTTC.

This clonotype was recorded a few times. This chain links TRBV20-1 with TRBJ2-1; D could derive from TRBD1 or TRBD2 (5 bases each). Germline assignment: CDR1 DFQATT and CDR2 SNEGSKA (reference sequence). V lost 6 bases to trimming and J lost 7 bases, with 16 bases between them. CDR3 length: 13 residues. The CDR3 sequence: CSAPGPRQNEQFF. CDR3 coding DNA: TGCAGTGCCCCGGGACCACGGCAGAATGAGCAGTTCTTC.